These T cell receptor beta chains were read from a single sample in a study of T cell changes during pregnancy in multiple sclerosis. Profiled with immunoSEQ multiplex PCR; TCRdb holds only in-frame clones, not every one. This sample carries some 54,000 clones, about 92% of them seen once, and the ten largest clones take under 2%. The sample consisted of peripheral blood, taken after pregnancy. These receptors were obtained from a female donor with multiple sclerosis, enrolled in a pregnancy study. Each CDR3 is given with its conserved first and last residue.

>TRBJ2-3|TRBV10-3
CAIRGGQGVDTQYF
>TRBJ2-1|TRBV5-1
CASRAGTSGVHEQFF
>TRBJ2-5|TRBV28
CASSFSRAQYF
>TRBJ1-4|TRBV4-2
CASSRNSGSTNEKLFF
>TRBJ2-6|TRBV7-2
CASSPRTVTSGANVLTF
>TRBJ2-3|TRBV29-1
CSGRLAGGTDTQYF
>TRBJ2-7|TRBV18
CASSPPGQGREQYF
>TRBJ2-1|TRBV5-4
CASSTLAGESNEQFF
>TRBJ2-7|TRBV7-2
CASSPQAGSYEQYF
>TRBJ2-1|TRBV27
CASSLSAYRARNEQFF
>TRBJ1-5|TRBV28
CASSYRDRENQPQHF
>TRBJ2-2|TRBV4-3
CASSQLLAGGNTGELFF
>TRBJ2-5|TRBV7-2
CASSTTSLETQYF
>TRBJ2-1|TRBV7-2
CASNQDTSYNEQFF
>TRBJ2-5|TRBV11-2
CASRLGQEQETQYF
>TRBJ2-5|TRBV2
CASSARFIAGGKETQYF
>TRBJ2-7|TRBV28
CASSLYSREKDF
>TRBJ2-5|TRBV5-4
CASSLTGTSLETQYF
>TRBJ2-3|TRBV5-1
CASSLGLAGTDTQYF
>TRBJ1-4|TRBV7-6
CASSQGGWLSNEKLFF
>TRBJ1-1|TRBV5-4
CASSLGGWQGGNTEAFF
>TRBJ2-3|TRBV2
CASSRTDTQYF
>TRBJ2-2|TRBV7-6
CASLTSGTGELFF
>TRBJ1-2|TRBV19
CASGPQGYYGYTF
>TRBJ1-1|TRBV19
CASSLTGVVGTEAFF
>TRBJ2-1|TRBV5-4
CASSFPAGSYNEQFF
>TRBJ2-1|TRBV2
CASRPGLAAQNEQFF
>TRBJ2-1|TRBV6-5
CASSSTAGEQFF
>TRBJ2-4|TRBV30
CAWVDRRITKNIQYF
>TRBJ2-3|TRBV11-3
CASSSGLAETTDTQYF
>TRBJ2-7|TRBV7-2
CASSLEAGVYEQYF